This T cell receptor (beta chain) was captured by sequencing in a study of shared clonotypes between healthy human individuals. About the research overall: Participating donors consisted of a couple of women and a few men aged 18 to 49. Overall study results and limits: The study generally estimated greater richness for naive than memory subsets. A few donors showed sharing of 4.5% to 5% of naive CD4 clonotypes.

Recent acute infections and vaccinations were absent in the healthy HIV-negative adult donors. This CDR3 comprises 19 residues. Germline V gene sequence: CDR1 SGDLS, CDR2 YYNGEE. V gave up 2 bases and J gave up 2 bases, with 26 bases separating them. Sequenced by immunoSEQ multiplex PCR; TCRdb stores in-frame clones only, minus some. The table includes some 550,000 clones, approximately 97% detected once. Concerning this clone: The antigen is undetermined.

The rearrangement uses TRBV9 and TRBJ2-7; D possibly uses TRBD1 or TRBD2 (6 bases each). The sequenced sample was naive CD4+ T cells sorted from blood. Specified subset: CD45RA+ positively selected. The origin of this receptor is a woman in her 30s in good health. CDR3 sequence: CASSVRDTSTSGETYEQYF. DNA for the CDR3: TGTGCCAGCAGCGTCCGGGACACCTCGACTTCGGGAGAAACCTACGAGCAGTACTTC.